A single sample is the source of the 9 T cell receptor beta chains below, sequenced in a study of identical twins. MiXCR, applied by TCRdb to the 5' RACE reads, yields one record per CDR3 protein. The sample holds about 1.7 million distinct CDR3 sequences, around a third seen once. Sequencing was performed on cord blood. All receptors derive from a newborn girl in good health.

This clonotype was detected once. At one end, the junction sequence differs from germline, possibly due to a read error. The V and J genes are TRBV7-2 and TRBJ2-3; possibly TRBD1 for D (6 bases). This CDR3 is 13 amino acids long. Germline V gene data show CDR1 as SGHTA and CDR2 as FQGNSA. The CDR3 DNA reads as TGTGCCAACAGCCGACAGGTATCGGATACGCAGTATTTT. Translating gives CANSRQVSDTQYF.

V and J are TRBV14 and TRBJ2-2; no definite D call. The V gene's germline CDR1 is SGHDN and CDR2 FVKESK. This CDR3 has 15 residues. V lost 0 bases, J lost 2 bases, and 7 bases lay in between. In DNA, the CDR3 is TGTGCCAGCAGCCAAGATTTCAGAAACACCGGGGAGCTGTTTTTT. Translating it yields CASSQDFRNTGELFF.

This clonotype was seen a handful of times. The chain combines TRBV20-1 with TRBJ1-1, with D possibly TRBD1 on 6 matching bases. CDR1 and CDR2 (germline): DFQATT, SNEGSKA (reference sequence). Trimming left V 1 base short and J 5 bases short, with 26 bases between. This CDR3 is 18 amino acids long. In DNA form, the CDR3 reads TGCAGTGCTAGAGTAAAGCGGGGGCCGAATGGGGGATATACTGAAGCTTTCTTT. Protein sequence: CSARVKRGPNGGYTEAFF.

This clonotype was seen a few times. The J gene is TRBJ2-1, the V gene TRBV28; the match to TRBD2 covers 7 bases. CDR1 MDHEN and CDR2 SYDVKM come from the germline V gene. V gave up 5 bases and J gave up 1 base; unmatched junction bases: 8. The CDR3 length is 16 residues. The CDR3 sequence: CASSPGLGGSYNEQFF. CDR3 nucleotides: TGTGCCAGCAGTCCCGGACTAGGAGGGTCCTACAATGAGCAGTTCTTC.

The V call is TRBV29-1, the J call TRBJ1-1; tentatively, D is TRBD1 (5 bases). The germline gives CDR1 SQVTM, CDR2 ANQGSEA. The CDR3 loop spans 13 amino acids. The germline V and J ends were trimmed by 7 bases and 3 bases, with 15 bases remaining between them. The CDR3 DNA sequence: TGCAGCGCCTACGGGGGGATGGACACTGAAGCTTTCTTT. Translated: CSAYGGMDTEAFF.

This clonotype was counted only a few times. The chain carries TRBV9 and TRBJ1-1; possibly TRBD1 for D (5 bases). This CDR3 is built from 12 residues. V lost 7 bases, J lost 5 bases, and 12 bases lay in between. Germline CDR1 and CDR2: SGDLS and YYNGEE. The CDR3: CASSKGVTEAFF. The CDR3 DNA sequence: TGTGCCAGCTCCAAAGGGGTAACTGAAGCTTTCTTT.

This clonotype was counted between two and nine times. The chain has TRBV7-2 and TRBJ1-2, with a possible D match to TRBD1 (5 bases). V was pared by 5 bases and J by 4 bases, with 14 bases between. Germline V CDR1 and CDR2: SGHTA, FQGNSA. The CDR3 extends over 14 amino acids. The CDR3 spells CASSVRGPSYGYTF. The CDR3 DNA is TGTGCCAGCAGCGTGAGGGGCCCCTCCTATGGCTACACCTTC.

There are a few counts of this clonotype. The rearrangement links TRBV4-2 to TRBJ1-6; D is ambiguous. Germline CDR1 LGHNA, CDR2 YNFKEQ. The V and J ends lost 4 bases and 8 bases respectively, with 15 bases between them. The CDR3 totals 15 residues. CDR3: CASSPPEQSDSPLHF. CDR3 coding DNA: TGTGCCAGCAGCCCCCCCGAGCAATCCGATTCACCCCTCCACTTT.

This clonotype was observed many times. The CDR3 coding sequence is TGCAGTGCCCCAAGACAGCACTCCTACGAGCAGTACTTC. This encodes CSAPRQHSYEQYF. The chain carries TRBV20-1 and TRBJ2-7, with D possibly being TRBD1 (5 bases). This CDR3 contains 13 residues. Trimming removed 6 bases from V and 0 bases from J, with 12 bases in between. Germline CDR1 DFQATT, CDR2 SNEGSKA (reference sequence).